Reported below is one T cell receptor beta chain. The antigen is not known. This sample is part of a study of T cells in Graves' hyperthyroidism and ophthalmopathy. Study-wide background: The authors collected peripheral blood at initial diagnosis, before any treatment. Findings and caveats of the study: Most thyroid-expanded clonotypes above 0.001 were also found in blood.

This CDR3 is built from 17 residues. V trimming: 3 bases; J trimming: 6 bases; junction bases outside the gene matches: 15. CDR1 is LGHDT and CDR2 is YNNKEL in the germline V gene (reference sequence). TCR beta CDR3 regions were amplified from RNA transcripts. HTBI primers drove first-round RT-PCR of the TCR CDR3. TCRdb fed the multiplex PCR reads into MiXCR, producing one record per CDR3 protein. The sample gives more than 450,000 distinct CDR3 sequences, 13% to 15% of which show up once; about 15% is in the top ten. The material sequenced was blood. The rearrangement uses TRBV3-1 and TRBJ2-7; 9 positions match TRBD2. This TCR was recovered from a woman aged 40-49 years with Graves' hyperthyroidism. The CDR3 sequence is CASSHATSGWPVGEQYF. DNA of the CDR3: TGTGCCAGCAGCCACGCGACTAGCGGATGGCCAGTGGGCGAGCAGTACTTC.